Listed below are T cell receptor beta chains from one sample, sequenced in a study of T cell changes during pregnancy in multiple sclerosis. Sequencing used immunoSEQ multiplex PCR; TCRdb keeps in-frame clones, though not all of them. The data show approximately 42,000 clones, with roughly 84% seen just once and about 0.64% held by the top ten. Specimen: CD4+ T cells from peripheral blood mononuclear cells, collected before pregnancy. The origin of the receptors is a female donor with multiple sclerosis, enrolled in a pregnancy study. Both conserved end residues are part of each CDR3. A D gene is named only where the DNA matches it firmly. Expanded clones get a size class; other rows say once, few or many, or leave the size out.

V	D	J	size	CDR3	DNA
TRBV16	TRBD1	TRBJ2-6	NA	CASSPGQGSGSGANVLTF	TGTGCCAGCAGTCCAGGACAGGGAAGTGGGTCTGGGGCCAACGTCCTGACTTTC
TRBV2	TRBD1	TRBJ1-2	few	CASDRDRTNYGYTF	TGTGCCAGCGACCGGGACAGAACTAACTATGGCTACACCTTC
TRBV7-9	TRBD2	TRBJ2-1	NA	CASSFSASGRVNEQFF	TGTGCCAGCAGCTTTTCGGCTAGCGGGAGGGTAAATGAGCAGTTCTTC
TRBV28	TRBD1	TRBJ1-2	NA	CATGQGFGYTF	TGTGCCACCGGACAGGGGTTTGGCTACACCTTC
TRBV4-3	NA	TRBJ2-7	few	CASSQGQAYEQYF	TGCGCCAGCAGCCAAGGACAGGCCTACGAGCAGTACTTC
TRBV7-2	NA	TRBJ2-2	NA	CASSYSHTGMGGELFF	TGTGCCAGCAGCTATTCCCACACAGGGATGGGCGGGGAGCTGTTTTTT
TRBV19	TRBD1	TRBJ2-7	NA	CASRPGQGVSEQYF	TGTGCCAGTAGGCCGGGACAGGGGGTCTCCGAGCAGTACTTC
TRBV30	NA	TRBJ2-7	many	CAWSVWRIGYEQYF	TGTGCCTGGAGTGTATGGAGGATAGGGTACGAGCAGTACTTC
TRBV7-8	NA	TRBJ1-1	NA	CASSPYNRGQNTEAFF	TGTGCCAGCAGCCCTTACAATCGGGGACAGAACACTGAAGCTTTCTTT
TRBV13	NA	TRBJ2-5	NA	CASTRYQETQYF	TGTGCCAGCACGAGGTACCAAGAGACCCAGTACTTC
TRBV5-1	NA	TRBJ2-1	NA	CASSSSPNEQFF	TGCGCCAGCAGTTCCTCCCCCAATGAGCAGTTCTTC
TRBV18	NA	TRBJ2-5	NA	CASSPPGQGETQYF	TGTGCCAGCTCACCACCGGGTCAGGGAGAGACCCAGTACTTC
TRBV7-2	NA	TRBJ2-7	NA	CASGDSSYEQYF	TGTGCCAGCGGGGACTCATCCTACGAGCAGTACTTC
TRBV7-2	NA	TRBJ1-5	few	CASTPGHNQPQHF	TGTGCCAGCACCCCCGGACACAATCAGCCCCAGCATTTT
TRBV27	NA	TRBJ1-2	NA	CASSPRGSGGYTF	TGTGCCAGCAGCCCTCGGGGATCGGGAGGCTACACCTTC
TRBV5-4	NA	TRBJ2-2	NA	CASSSGTNTGELFF	TGTGCCAGCAGCTCCGGGACGAACACCGGGGAGCTGTTTTTT
TRBV6-1	NA	TRBJ2-3	NA	CATQPRSDTQYF	TGTGCCACCCAACCCCGGTCGGATACGCAGTATTTT
TRBV4-3	NA	TRBJ1-2	NA	CASSQDRAGDGYTF	TGCGCCAGCAGCCAAGATCGAGCAGGGGACGGCTACACCTTC
TRBV6-6	TRBD1	TRBJ2-2	once	CASSLGQGGTGELFF	TGTGCCAGCAGTCTCGGACAGGGCGGCACCGGGGAGCTGTTTTTT
TRBV5-1	TRBD2	TRBJ2-7	NA	CASSRTGTSGSYEQYF	TGCGCCAGCAGCAGGACCGGGACTAGCGGATCCTACGAGCAGTACTTC
TRBV7-2	TRBD2	TRBJ2-5	NA	CASSKPSGSLVETQYF	TGTGCCAGCAGCAAGCCGAGCGGGAGCTTGGTAGAGACCCAGTACTTC
TRBV7-2	NA	TRBJ1-1	NA	CASSLGSDTEAFF	TGTGCCAGCAGCTTAGGGTCAGACACTGAAGCTTTCTTT
TRBV19	NA	TRBJ2-2	NA	CASSPRQGWTGELFF	TGTGCCAGTAGCCCTAGGCAGGGTTGGACCGGGGAGCTGTTTTTT
TRBV5-1	TRBD1	TRBJ1-2	few	CASSVQGISDYGYTF	TGCGCCAGCAGCGTACAGGGGATCAGTGACTATGGCTACACCTTC
TRBV6-1	TRBD1	TRBJ2-7	NA	CAILDRGYEQYF	TGTGCCATCCTAGACAGGGGGTACGAGCAGTACTTC
TRBV11-2	NA	TRBJ2-1	once	CASSQPLAQWYNEQFF	TGTGCCAGCAGCCAACCTTTGGCCCAGTGGTACAATGAGCAGTTCTTC
TRBV7-2	TRBD1	TRBJ2-7	NA	CASSLGGTGKNNEQYF	TGTGCCAGCAGCTTAGGGGGGACAGGGAAGAATAATGAGCAGTACTTC
TRBV5-4	TRBD2	TRBJ2-5	NA	CASSPPPLSGVETQYF	TGTGCCAGCAGCCCCCCCCCACTAAGCGGGGTAGAGACCCAGTACTTC
TRBV28	TRBD1	TRBJ2-7	NA	CASSPRDRDEQYF	TGTGCCAGCAGTCCCCGGGACAGGGACGAGCAGTACTTC
TRBV19	TRBD1	TRBJ1-2	medium-sized	CASSSRTGIMFGYTF	TGTGCCAGTAGTTCCCGGACAGGGATTATGTTTGGCTACACCTTC
TRBV29-1	TRBD1	TRBJ2-2	NA	CSSLTGATNTGELFF	TGCAGCTCACTGACAGGGGCTACTAACACCGGGGAGCTGTTTTTT
TRBV7-9	NA	TRBJ1-4	NA	CASSLRAGIGEEKLFF	TGTGCCAGCAGCCTAAGGGCGGGGATCGGGGAAGAAAAACTGTTTTTT
TRBV29-1	TRBD2	TRBJ2-2	NA	CSATSGGELFF	TGCAGCGCGACTAGCGGGGGGGAGCTGTTTTTT
TRBV19	TRBD1	TRBJ2-2	NA	CASIRDRGLSGELFF	TGTGCCAGTATTAGGGACAGGGGGCTTTCGGGGGAGCTGTTTTTT
TRBV25-1	TRBD2	TRBJ2-1	once	CASSPAGSSYNEQFF	TGTGCCAGCAGTCCAGCGGGGTCCTCCTACAATGAGCAGTTCTTC
TRBV5-4	TRBD1	TRBJ2-2	few	CASSLGGTGITGELFF	TGTGCCAGCAGCTTGGGAGGGACAGGGATCACCGGGGAGCTGTTTTTT
TRBV6-5	TRBD2	TRBJ2-7	NA	CASSYSGLAGGYEQYF	TGTGCCAGCAGTTACTCGGGATTAGCGGGGGGTTACGAGCAGTACTTC
TRBV5-6	TRBD1	TRBJ1-5	NA	CASSLDRDQPQHF	TGTGCCAGCAGCCTGGACAGGGATCAGCCCCAGCATTTT
TRBV4-2	TRBD2	TRBJ2-5	NA	CASSQEAPMRGEVTSGGEETQYF	TGTGCCAGCAGCCAAGAGGCCCCCATGCGAGGTGAGGTGACTAGCGGGGGAGAAGAGACCCAGTACTTC
TRBV28	TRBD1	TRBJ1-2	NA	CASSLRGQGYGYTF	TGTGCCAGCAGTTTAAGGGGACAGGGGTATGGCTACACCTTC
TRBV30	TRBD2	TRBJ2-2	NA	CAWSGLAGVETGELFF	TGTGCCTGGAGTGGACTAGCGGGAGTAGAGACCGGGGAGCTGTTTTTT
TRBV19	NA	TRBJ1-5	NA	CASSIEGAGQPQHF	TGTGCCAGTAGTATAGAGGGGGCTGGCCAGCCCCAGCATTTT
TRBV7-2	NA	TRBJ2-7	few	CASSLGGAPPYEQYF	TGTGCCAGCAGCTTAGGCGGGGCCCCCCCCTACGAGCAGTACTTC
TRBV7-2	NA	TRBJ2-2	NA	CASSFSGTGELFF	TGTGCCAGCAGCTTTTCCGGGACCGGGGAGCTGTTTTTT
TRBV18	NA	TRBJ2-2	NA	CASSPDYAGELFF	TGTGCCAGCTCACCCGACTACGCCGGGGAGCTGTTTTTT
TRBV7-2	NA	TRBJ1-2	NA	CASSLRGGDYGYTF	TGTGCCAGCAGCTTACGGGGGGGTGACTATGGCTACACCTTC
TRBV7-3	NA	TRBJ1-1	once	CASSLRAANTEAFF	TGTGCCAGCAGCTTAAGGGCAGCGAACACTGAAGCTTTCTTT
TRBV7-2	TRBD1	TRBJ2-5	NA	CASSAQGAETQYF	TGTGCCAGCAGCGCACAGGGGGCAGAGACCCAGTACTTC
TRBV18	TRBD1	TRBJ2-1	NA	CASSPQTGVDEQFF	TGTGCCAGCTCACCGCAGACAGGGGTCGATGAGCAGTTCTTC
TRBV10-3	TRBD2	TRBJ2-1	NA	CAISGLAGDNLSSYNEQFF	TGTGCCATCAGCGGCCTAGCGGGAGATAACCTAAGCTCCTACAATGAGCAGTTCTTC
TRBV28	NA	TRBJ2-5	once	CASTTPQGWETQYF	TGTGCCAGCACCACCCCGCAGGGGTGGGAGACCCAGTACTTC
TRBV5-1	NA	TRBJ2-2	NA	CASSFGKVNTGELFF	TGCGCCAGCAGCTTCGGGAAGGTTAACACCGGGGAGCTGTTTTTT
TRBV2	NA	TRBJ1-5	NA	CASSLLTGTNQPQHF	TGTGCCAGCAGTCTCTTGACGGGTACTAATCAGCCCCAGCATTTT